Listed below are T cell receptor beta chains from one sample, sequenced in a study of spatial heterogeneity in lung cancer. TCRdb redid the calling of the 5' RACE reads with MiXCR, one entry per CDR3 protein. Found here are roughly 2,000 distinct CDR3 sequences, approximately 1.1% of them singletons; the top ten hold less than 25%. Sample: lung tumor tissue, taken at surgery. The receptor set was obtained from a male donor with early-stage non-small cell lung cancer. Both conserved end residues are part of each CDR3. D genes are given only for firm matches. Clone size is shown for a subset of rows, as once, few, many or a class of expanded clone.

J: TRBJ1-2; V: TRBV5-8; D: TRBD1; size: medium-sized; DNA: TGTGCCAGCAGCTTGAGGCAGGGGGCTGGTGGCTACACCTTC; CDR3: CASSLRQGAGGYTF
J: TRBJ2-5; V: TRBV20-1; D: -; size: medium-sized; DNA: TGCAGTGCTTCGGGACCCCAAGAGACCCAGTACTTC; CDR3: CSASGPQETQYF
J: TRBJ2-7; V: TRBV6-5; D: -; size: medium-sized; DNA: TGTGCCAGATACTCCTACGAGCAGTACTTC; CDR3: CARYSYEQYF
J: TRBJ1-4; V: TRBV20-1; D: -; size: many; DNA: TGCAGTGCTAGACAGGGTGGGGAAAAACTGTTTTTT; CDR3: CSARQGGEKLFF
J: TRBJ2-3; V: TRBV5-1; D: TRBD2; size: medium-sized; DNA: TGCGCCAGCAGCGAGACTAGCGGGGTCACAGATACGCAGTATTTT; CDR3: CASSETSGVTDTQYF
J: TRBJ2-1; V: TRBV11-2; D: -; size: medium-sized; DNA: TGTGCCAGCAGCTTATTGAGGGATGAGCAGTTCTTC; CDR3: CASSLLRDEQFF
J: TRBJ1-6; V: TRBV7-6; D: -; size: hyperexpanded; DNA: TGTGCCAGCAGCTTAGCGGGCGGCAGGTCCTATAATTCACCCCTCCACTTT; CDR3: CASSLAGGRSYNSPLHF
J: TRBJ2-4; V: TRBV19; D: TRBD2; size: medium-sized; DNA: TGTGCCAGTAGCACGGGACTAGCGGACCCCTTGCAAGGGAACATTCAGTACTTC; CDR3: CASSTGLADPLQGNIQYF
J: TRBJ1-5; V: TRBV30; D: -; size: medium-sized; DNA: TGTGCCTGGAGTGTGCGCCTAGGGCCCCAGCATTTT; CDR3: CAWSVRLGPQHF
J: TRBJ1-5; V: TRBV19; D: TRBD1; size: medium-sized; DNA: TGTGCCAGTAGTGAACAGGGGAATCAGCCCCAGCATTTT; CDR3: CASSEQGNQPQHF
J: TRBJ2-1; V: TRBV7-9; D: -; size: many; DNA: TGTGCCAGCAGCTTAGGTACGGGAGTGTCCAATGAGCAGTTCTTC; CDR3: CASSLGTGVSNEQFF
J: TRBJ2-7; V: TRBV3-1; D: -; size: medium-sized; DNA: TGTGCCAGCAGCCCCGTGGCGGGGACCTACGAGCAGTACTTC; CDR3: CASSPVAGTYEQYF
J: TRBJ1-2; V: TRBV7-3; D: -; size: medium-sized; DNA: TGTGCCAGCAGCCTCACTGGGGGCACGGCTAACTATGGCTACACCTTC; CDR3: CASSLTGGTANYGYTF
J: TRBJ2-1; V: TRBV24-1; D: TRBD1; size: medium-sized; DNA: TGTGCCACCTCCGACTGGACAGGCGCTGAGCAGTTCTTC; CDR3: CATSDWTGAEQFF
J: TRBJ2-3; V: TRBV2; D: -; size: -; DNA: TGTGCAAGAAGAAGAGGAGATAAGAAGTATTTT; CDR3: CARRRGDKKYF
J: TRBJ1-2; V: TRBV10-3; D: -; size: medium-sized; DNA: TGTGCCATCAGTGAGTCAGAGACCGCCTCTGCCTTC; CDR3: CAISESETASAF
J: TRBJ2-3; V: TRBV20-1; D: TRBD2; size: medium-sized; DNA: TGCAGTGCTCCTTACGGGACTAGCGGGGCAGATACGCAGTATTTT; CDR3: CSAPYGTSGADTQYF
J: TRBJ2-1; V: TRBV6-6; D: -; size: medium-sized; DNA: TGTGCCAGCAGGCTTTCGGGGAATGAGCAGTTCTTC; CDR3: CASRLSGNEQFF
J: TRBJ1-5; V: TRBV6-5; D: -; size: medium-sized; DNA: TGTGCCAGCAGTACGACGGGCTCGGGGGATCAGCCCCAGCATTTT; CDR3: CASSTTGSGDQPQHF
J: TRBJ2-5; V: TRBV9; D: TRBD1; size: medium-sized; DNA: TGTGCCAGCAGCGAGGGACAGGTGCTTCAAGAGACCCAGTACTTC; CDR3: CASSEGQVLQETQYF
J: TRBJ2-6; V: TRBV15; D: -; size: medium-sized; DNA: TGTGCCACATCGTCTGGGGCCAACGTCCTGACTTTC; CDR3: CATSSGANVLTF
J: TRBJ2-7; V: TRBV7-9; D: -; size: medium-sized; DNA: TGTGCCAGCAGCCCGGATAACTACGAGCAGTACTTC; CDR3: CASSPDNYEQYF
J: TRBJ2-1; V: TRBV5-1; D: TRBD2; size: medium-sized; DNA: TGCGCCAGCAGCTTGAATAGCGGGAGAAACAATGAGCAGTTCTTC; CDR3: CASSLNSGRNNEQFF
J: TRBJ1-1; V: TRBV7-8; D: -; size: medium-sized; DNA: TGTGCCAGCAGCTCCCTGGGGAGTGAAGCTTTCTTT; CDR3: CASSSLGSEAFF
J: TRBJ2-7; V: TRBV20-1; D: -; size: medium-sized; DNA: TGCAGTGCCCAAAAGGGGGGCTACGAGCAGTACTTC; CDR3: CSAQKGGYEQYF
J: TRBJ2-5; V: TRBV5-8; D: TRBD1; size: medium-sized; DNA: TGTGCCAGCAGTTGGGATCGGACAGGCCAGGACTTC; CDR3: CASSWDRTGQDF
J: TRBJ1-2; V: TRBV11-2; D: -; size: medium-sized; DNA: TGTGCCAGCAGCTTAGGGGCGGGGGTTGGCGGCTACACCTTC; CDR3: CASSLGAGVGGYTF
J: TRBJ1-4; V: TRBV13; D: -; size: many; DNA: TGTGCCAGCTGCCCCGTTGGGGGGGCTCGTGAAAAACTGTTTTTT; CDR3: CASCPVGGAREKLFF
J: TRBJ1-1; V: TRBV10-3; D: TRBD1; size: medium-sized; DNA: TGTGCCCGGACCGGACAGGGAGGCACTGAAGCTTTCTTT; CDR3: CARTGQGGTEAFF
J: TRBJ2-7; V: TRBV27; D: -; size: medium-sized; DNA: TGTGCCAGCAGTGGTAACGGGCCCTCCTACGAGCAGTACTTC; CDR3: CASSGNGPSYEQYF
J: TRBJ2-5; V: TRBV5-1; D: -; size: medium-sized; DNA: TGCGCCAGCAGCTTGGCCGGGAATGTGGAGACCCAGTACTTC; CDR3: CASSLAGNVETQYF
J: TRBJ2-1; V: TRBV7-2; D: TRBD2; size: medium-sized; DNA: TGTGCCAGCAGCTTGCTGGGCGGGGGGAGGTACAATGAGCAGTTCTTC; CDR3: CASSLLGGGRYNEQFF
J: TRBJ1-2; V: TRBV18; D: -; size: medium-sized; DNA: TGTGCCAGCTCACCCGAGGGAGAGCTCAACTATGGCTACACCTTC; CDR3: CASSPEGELNYGYTF
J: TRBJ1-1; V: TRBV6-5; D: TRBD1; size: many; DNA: TGTGCCAGCAGTTTCGGGACAGGGGTCGCTGAAGCTTTCTTT; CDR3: CASSFGTGVAEAFF
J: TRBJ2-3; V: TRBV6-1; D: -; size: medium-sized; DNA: TGTGCCAGCAGTGAAGCGTCCGGGACTTACACAGATACGCAGTATTTT; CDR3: CASSEASGTYTDTQYF
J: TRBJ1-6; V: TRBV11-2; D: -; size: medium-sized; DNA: TGTGCCAGCAGCTTAGAGGGATCACCCCTCCACTTT; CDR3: CASSLEGSPLHF
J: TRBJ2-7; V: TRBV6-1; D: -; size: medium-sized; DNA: TGTGCCAGCAGTGGACAACAGTCCACAGTTATTTCGGGGGAGCAGTACTTC; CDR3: CASSGQQSTVISGEQYF
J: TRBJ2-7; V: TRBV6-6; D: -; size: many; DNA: TGTGCCAGCAGTTGTGGGGGCGAGCAGTACTTC; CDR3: CASSCGGEQYF
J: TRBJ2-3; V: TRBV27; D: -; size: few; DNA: TGTGCCAGCAGTCCCTCTCCCTCCACAGATACGCAGTATTTT; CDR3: CASSPSPSTDTQYF
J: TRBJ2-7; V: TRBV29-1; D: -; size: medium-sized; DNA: TGCAGCGTTAAGGAGAGCTCCTACGAGCAGTACTTC; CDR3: CSVKESSYEQYF
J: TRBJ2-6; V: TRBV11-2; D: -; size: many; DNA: TGTGCCAGCAGCTTGCAGGGGACTGGGGCCAACGTCCTGACTTTC; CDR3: CASSLQGTGANVLTF
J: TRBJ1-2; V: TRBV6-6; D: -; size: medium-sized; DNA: TGTGCCAGCAGTTTCCAGTATGGCTACACCTTC; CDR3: CASSFQYGYTF
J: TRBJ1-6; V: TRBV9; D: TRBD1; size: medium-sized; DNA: TGTGCCAGCGGAGAGGGACAGGGTCGGGGGACACCCCTCCACTTT; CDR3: CASGEGQGRGTPLHF
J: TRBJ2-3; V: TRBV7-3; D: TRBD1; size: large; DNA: TGTGCCAGCAGCTCGAACAGGGGTTTCACAGATACGCAGTATTTT; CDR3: CASSSNRGFTDTQYF
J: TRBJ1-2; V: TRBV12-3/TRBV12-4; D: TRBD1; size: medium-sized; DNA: TGTGCCAGCACCATTTCCAGGGGGGGGTCTGGCTACACCTTC; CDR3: CASTISRGGSGYTF
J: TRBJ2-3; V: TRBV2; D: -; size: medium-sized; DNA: TGTGCCAGCAGCCAAAGGGTCGCTAGCACAGATACGCAGTATTTT; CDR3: CASSQRVASTDTQYF
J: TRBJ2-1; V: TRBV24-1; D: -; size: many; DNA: TGTGCCACCAGTGACCGACAGGAAAATGAGCAGTTCTTC; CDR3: CATSDRQENEQFF
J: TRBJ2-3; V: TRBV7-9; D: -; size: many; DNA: TGTGCCAGCAGCTTGGACACCCGCACAGATACGCAGTATTTT; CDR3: CASSLDTRTDTQYF
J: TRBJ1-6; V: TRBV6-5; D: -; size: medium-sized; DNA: TGTGCCAGCGGACGCCTGGGGGGCGAGTCACCCCTCCACTTT; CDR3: CASGRLGGESPLHF
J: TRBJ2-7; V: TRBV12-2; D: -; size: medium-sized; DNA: TGTGCAAGTCGCCTCAGACTAGCGGGAGGACGGCAGTACTTC; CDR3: CASRLRLAGGRQYF
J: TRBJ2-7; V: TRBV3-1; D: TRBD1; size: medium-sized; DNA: TGTGCCAGCATTGGACAGGGGGAGTACGAGCAGTACTTC; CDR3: CASIGQGEYEQYF
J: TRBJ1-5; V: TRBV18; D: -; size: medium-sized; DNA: TGTGCCAGCACCCTTAATGGGCTTGGGAGGGGCGGCAATCAGCCCCAGCATTTT; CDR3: CASTLNGLGRGGNQPQHF
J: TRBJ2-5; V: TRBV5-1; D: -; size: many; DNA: TGCGCCAGCAGCTTGCGAGGGGGGAAAGAGACCCAGTACTTC; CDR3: CASSLRGGKETQYF
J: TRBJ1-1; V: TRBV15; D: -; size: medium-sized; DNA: TGTGCCACCAGCAGAGATCCGGGCGCCACGAACACTGAAGCTTTCTTT; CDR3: CATSRDPGATNTEAFF
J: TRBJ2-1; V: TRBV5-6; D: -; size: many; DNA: TGTGCCAGCAGCTTGCTTGGTAGGGGAAGCTCCTACAATGAGCAGTTCTTC; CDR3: CASSLLGRGSSYNEQFF
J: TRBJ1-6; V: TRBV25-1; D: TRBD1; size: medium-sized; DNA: TGTGCCAGCAGTGAATCGGGGACAGGGGAGAATTCACCCCTCCACTTT; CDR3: CASSESGTGENSPLHF
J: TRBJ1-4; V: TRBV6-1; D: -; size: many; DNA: TGTGCCAGCAGTGAAACCACCTTAACTAATGAAAAACTGTTTTTT; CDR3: CASSETTLTNEKLFF
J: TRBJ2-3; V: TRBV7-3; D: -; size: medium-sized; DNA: TGTGCCAGCAGCTTAGATCCCTCCGATACGCAGTATTTT; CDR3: CASSLDPSDTQYF
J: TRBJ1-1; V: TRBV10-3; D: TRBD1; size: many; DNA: TGTGCCAATTCCGGGACAGGGGACACTGAAGCTTTCTTT; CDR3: CANSGTGDTEAFF